One TCR beta chain is described in this entry. The antigen is undetermined. PCR used 60 Vbeta primers and 13 Jbeta primers. Assay used: immunoSEQ multiplex PCR; TCRdb lists only in-frame clones, some missing. The sample table includes around 36,000 clones. CDR1 and CDR2 from the germline V gene are ENHRY and SYGVKD. V dropped 3 bases and J dropped 5 bases, with 8 bases sitting between them. The CDR3 is 12 residues long. This entry belongs to a study of cytomegalovirus exposure and HLA in healthy donors. Study observations and caveats: It has been reported that TCR beta sequences accurately predicted the HLA-A and HLA-B alleles of most subjects. For TCR beta chains, V- and J-gene trimming was later linked to a missense DCLRE1C variant.

Sequencing input: PBMCs. The sequence was obtained from a woman between 25 and 40 years old in good health and CMV-seropositive. The chain uses TRBV10-3 and TRBJ2-7, with D perhaps matching TRBD1 (5 bases). CDR3 protein: CAISDQTDEQYF. As DNA, the CDR3 is TGTGCCATCAGTGACCAGACAGACGAGCAGTACTTC.